The 19 T cell receptor beta chains in this list originate from one sample, sequenced in a study of T cell responses to AZD1222 COVID-19 vaccine. Libraries were prepared by immunoSEQ multiplex PCR; TCRdb keeps only in-frame clonotypes and omits some of them. The sample consists of about 110,000 clones, about 90% of them appearing once. Material: peripheral blood, obtained on day 0 of AZD1222 vaccination. These receptors originate from an adult in good health.

J is TRBJ1-1 and V is TRBV10-2; the D gene is possibly TRBD1 (5 bases). The CDR3 runs to 12 residues. CDR1 and CDR2 (germline): WSHSY, SAAADI. V lost 10 bases, J lost 1 base, and 10 bases lay in between. The chain's CDR3 is CATGQPNTEAFF. The CDR3 nucleotides read TGCGCCACCGGACAACCGAACACTGAAGCTTTCTTT.

The rearrangement joins TRBV13 to TRBJ2-7; 9 bases are shared with TRBD2. The V gene end was trimmed by 1 base and the J gene end by 4 bases; junction bases not matched to a gene: 11. Germline V CDR1 and CDR2: PRHDT, FYEKMQ (reference sequence). The CDR3 is 17 amino acids. DNA of the CDR3: TGTGCCAGCAGCTTAGTCGCCTTGGCGGGGGGGCGGTACGAGCAGTACTTC. This codes for CASSLVALAGGRYEQYF.

The V call is TRBV7-2, the J call TRBJ2-3; D is ambiguous. The CDR3 totals 11 residues. Trimming removed 5 bases from V and 4 bases from J, with 4 bases in between. Germline V gene lookup returns CDR1 SGHTA and CDR2 FQGNSA. CDR3 in amino acids: CASSQADTQYF. The DNA of the CDR3 is TGTGCCAGCAGCCAGGCAGATACGCAGTATTTT.

The chain has TRBV7-3 and TRBJ1-6, with 9 bases matching TRBD1. This CDR3 region has 16 residues. The germline CDR1 and CDR2 sequences are SGHTA and FQGTGA. Unmatched junction bases numbered 11, after V lost 5 bases and J lost 9 bases. CDR3: CASSPRTGAYGSPLHF. CDR3 DNA: TGTGCCAGCAGCCCACGGACAGGGGCCTATGGTTCACCCCTCCACTTT.

The chain uses TRBV13 and TRBJ2-1, with 10 bases aligning to TRBD2. The CDR3 has 14 residues. V lost 6 bases and J lost 4; bases outside the gene matches: 3. Germline V gene lookup returns CDR1 PRHDT and CDR2 FYEKMQ (reference sequence). The DNA for the CDR3 is TGTGCCAGCAGACGGACTAGCGGATACAATGAGCAGTTCTTC. Translated: CASRRTSGYNEQFF.

This clone appeared once. This chain joins TRBV4-3 and TRBJ2-5, with TRBD2 identical over 9 bases. Germline V gene lookup returns CDR1 LGHNA and CDR2 YSLEER. Losses at the gene ends were 0 bases for V and 5 bases for J; bases not matched to a gene: 7. The length of the CDR3 is 16 residues. The CDR3, as DNA: TGCGCCAGCAGCCAAGATTGGCGGGGGGGAGCGGAGACCCAGTACTTC. Its translation: CASSQDWRGGAETQYF.

The V call is TRBV13, the J call TRBJ1-1; D is undetermined. V gave up 0 bases and J gave up 1 base, with 21 bases separating them. The CDR3 totals 19 residues. Germline loops: CDR1 PRHDT, CDR2 FYEKMQ (reference sequence). CDR3: CASSLGRTRQGIQNTEAFF. The DNA for the CDR3 is TGTGCCAGCAGCTTAGGCAGGACGCGACAAGGGATCCAGAACACTGAAGCTTTCTTT.

This clone has only a few counts. This rearrangement joins TRBV5-8 to TRBJ1-6; D gene unclear. Germline values: CDR1 SGHTS, CDR2 YDEGEE. CDR3 length: 14 residues. V shed 7 bases and J shed 7 bases, with 15 bases lying between them. CDR3 DNA: TGTGCCAGCGGACTGGGCAATATCAATTCACCCCTCCACTTT. Its protein product is CASGLGNINSPLHF.

This chain uses TRBV10-2 with TRBJ1-5; a weak D match, TRBD1 (5 bases). V lost 5 bases and J 0 bases, leaving 11 bases between the germline ends. This CDR3 has 15 residues. Per germline, CDR1 WSHSY and CDR2 SAAADI. The CDR3 is CASSLSRDSNQPQHF. In nucleotides, the CDR3 is TGCGCCAGCAGTCTGTCCAGGGATAGCAATCAGCCCCAGCATTTT.

The genes are TRBV29-1 and TRBJ2-5; D uncertain. Trimming removed 7 bases at V and 1 base at J, with 4 bases between. This CDR3 is built from 10 residues. Germline values: CDR1 SQVTM, CDR2 ANQGSEA. The CDR3: CSATQETQYF. The DNA of the CDR3 is TGCAGCGCCACCCAAGAGACCCAGTACTTC.

The V and J genes are TRBV5-6 and TRBJ2-7, with D perhaps matching TRBD1 or TRBD2 (6 bases each). The CDR3 sequence is 16 residues long. Deletions cut 5 bases from V and 2 bases from J, with 20 bases between. In germline, CDR1 is SGHDT, CDR2 YYEEEE. The CDR3 coding sequence is TGTGCCAGCAGTTCAATCCAAGGGGGACTCCCCTACGAGCAGTACTTC. Encoded protein: CASSSIQGGLPYEQYF.

The J gene is TRBJ1-5, the V gene TRBV27; D is uncertain. The V gene's germline CDR1 is MNHEY and CDR2 SMNVEV (reference sequence). With 5 bases removed from V and 0 bases from J, the gap between germline ends came to 8 bases. This CDR3 has 14 residues. DNA of the CDR3: TGTGCCAGCAGTCCCAAGATTAGCAATCAGCCCCAGCATTTT. This gives the protein CASSPKISNQPQHF.

The V and J genes are TRBV30 and TRBJ1-5; 9 positions match TRBD1. The CDR3 covers 13 residues. V lost 5 bases, J lost 7 bases, and 6 bases stayed unmatched. The germline V gene has CDR1 GTSNPN and CDR2 SVGIG (reference sequence). The DNA of the CDR3 is TGTGCCTGGGGGGACAGGGTGTTACAGCCCCAGCATTTT. It translates to CAWGDRVLQPQHF. Full variable domain (remainder filled in from reference TRBV30 and TRBJ1-5): SQTIHQWPATLVQPVGSPLSLECTVEGTSNPNLYWYRQAAGRGLQLLFYSVGIGQISSEVPQNLSASRPQDRQFILSSKKLLLSDSGFYLCAWGDRVLQPQHFGDGTRLSIL.

The rearrangement uses TRBV18 and TRBJ2-2, with D hard to call. Germline assignment: CDR1 KGHSH and CDR2 LQKENI. The CDR3 is made up of 14 amino acids. The V end lost 1 base, the J end lost 5 bases, and 8 bases lay between the germline ends. DNA of the CDR3: TGTGCCAGCTCACCACGTCAAGGAACCGGGGAGCTGTTTTTT. Translation gives CASSPRQGTGELFF.

The chain uses TRBV11-2 and TRBJ2-3; 8 bases match TRBD2. The CDR3 covers 20 residues. With V trimmed by 0 bases and J by 4 bases, 18 bases remained unmatched. Germline loops: CDR1 SGHAT, CDR2 FQNNGV. CDR3 loop: CASSLDPAGGLPGIPDTQYF. The CDR3 DNA is TGTGCCAGCAGCTTAGATCCGGCGGGGGGCTTACCGGGGATCCCAGATACGCAGTATTTT.

V is TRBV9 and J is TRBJ1-6, with 7 bases matching TRBD1. The CDR3 is 15 residues long. V shed 4 bases, J shed 6 bases, and the junction held 7 bases outside the gene matches. Germline loops: CDR1 SGDLS, CDR2 YYNGEE. Here the CDR3 reads CASSPQQGPNSPLHF. The CDR3 DNA follows: TGTGCCAGCAGCCCCCAACAGGGGCCTAATTCACCCCTCCACTTT.

This sequence joins TRBV7-2 and TRBJ1-4; D may be TRBD1 (5 bases). Trimming cost V 6 bases and J 6 bases, with 17 bases left between them. The CDR3 length is 15 residues. CDR1 and CDR2 from the germline V gene are SGHTA and FQGNSA. This chain's CDR3 is CASSYLRMGDEKLFF. The CDR3 DNA is TGTGCCAGCAGTTACCTTCGTATGGGGGATGAAAAACTGTTTTTT.

V and J are TRBV2 and TRBJ2-1, with 7 bases identical to TRBD2. The V segment lost 7 bases and the J segment 7 bases; nucleotides outside the gene matches: 16. This CDR3 has 16 residues. The germline gives CDR1 SNHLY, CDR2 FYNNEI. CDR3 bases: TGTGCCAGCAAGGCGGGGCGGGGGTTGGGGAAAAATGAGCAGTTCTTC. Amino acid sequence: CASKAGRGLGKNEQFF.

The rearrangement uses TRBV10-3 and TRBJ2-1; 10 positions agree with TRBD1. Germline V lookup: CDR1 ENHRY, CDR2 SYGVKD. This CDR3 region has 20 residues. The V gene end was trimmed by 3 bases and the J gene end by 0 bases; junction bases not matched to a gene: 14. This chain's CDR3 is CAISDRVRQGAPISYNEQFF. CDR3 DNA sequence: TGTGCCATCAGTGATAGGGTTCGACAGGGGGCCCCAATCTCCTACAATGAGCAGTTCTTC.